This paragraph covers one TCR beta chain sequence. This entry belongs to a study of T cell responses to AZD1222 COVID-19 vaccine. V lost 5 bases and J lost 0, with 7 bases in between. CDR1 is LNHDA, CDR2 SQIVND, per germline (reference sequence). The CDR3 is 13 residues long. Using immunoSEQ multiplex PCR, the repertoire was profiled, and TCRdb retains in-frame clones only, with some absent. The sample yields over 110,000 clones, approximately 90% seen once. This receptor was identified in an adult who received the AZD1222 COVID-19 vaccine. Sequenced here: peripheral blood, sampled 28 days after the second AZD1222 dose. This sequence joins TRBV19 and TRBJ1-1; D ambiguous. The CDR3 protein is CASSYTMNTEAFF. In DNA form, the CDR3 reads TGTGCCAGTAGTTATACCATGAACACTGAAGCTTTCTTT.